The rows below give T cell receptor beta chains drawn from one sample of a study of early T cells in non-severe SARS-CoV-2 infection. TCRdb recomputed calls from the 5' RACE reads with MiXCR, one row per CDR3 protein. Here the sample spans tens of thousands of distinct CDR3 sequences, about 12% being singletons. Material for sequencing was whole blood. These receptor sequences come from an adult who was a healthcare worker with PCR-confirmed SARS-CoV-2 infection or an uninfected control (not recorded which). Both conserved end residues are part of each CDR3. D genes are given only for firm matches. Size is omitted from some rows. Given values are once, few, many or a class for expanded clones.

TRBJ1-2 NA many TRBV25-1 CASRASNYGYTF TGTGCCAGCAGGGCCTCTAACTATGGCTACACCTTC
TRBJ2-7 NA few TRBV27 CASSFQGGSYEQYF TGTGCCAGCAGTTTTCAGGGTGGAAGTTACGAGCAGTACTTC
TRBJ1-5 NA many TRBV7-9 CASSYGGNQPQHF TGTGCCAGCAGCTATGGAGGGAATCAGCCCCAGCATTTT
TRBJ2-7 NA NA TRBV6-5 CASLKRAGAYEQYF TGTGCCAGCCTTAAAAGGGCAGGCGCCTACGAGCAGTACTTC
TRBJ1-5 NA many TRBV20-1 CSANRYSNQPQHF TGCAGTGCTAACAGGTATAGCAATCAGCCCCAGCATTTT
TRBJ2-7 TRBD2 NA TRBV20-1 CSATPGGARYEQYF TGCAGTGCTACCCCGGGGGGGGCTAGGTACGAGCAGTACTTC
TRBJ1-2 NA NA TRBV7-3 CASSLLGEDGYTF TGTGCCAGCAGCTTACTGGGGGAAGATGGCTACACCTTC
TRBJ2-3 TRBD2 NA TRBV12-5 CASAQTSGSTDTQYF TGTGCTAGTGCCCAAACTAGCGGTAGCACAGATACGCAGTATTTT
TRBJ2-5 NA NA TRBV2 CASSEAGGSYQYF TGTGCCAGCAGTGAAGCGGGCGGGTCGTACCAGTACTTC
TRBJ1-1 NA few TRBV7-9 CASSSGTAGTTEAFF TGTGCCAGCAGCTCCGGGACGGCGGGGACGACTGAAGCTTTCTTT
TRBJ1-4 NA NA TRBV5-6 CASSLDQGEKLFF TGTGCCAGCAGCTTAGACCAGGGAGAAAAACTGTTTTTT
TRBJ2-7 NA NA TRBV5-1 CASSFDLREQYF TGCGCCAGCAGCTTTGACCTCCGCGAGCAGTACTTC
TRBJ1-1 TRBD1 NA TRBV5-1 CASSRGQSNTEAFF TGCGCCAGCAGTCGGGGACAGTCGAACACTGAAGCTTTCTTT
TRBJ1-1 TRBD1 NA TRBV7-6 CASSPDRARSTAEAFF TGTGCCAGCAGCCCGGACAGGGCGCGGTCGACAGCTGAAGCTTTCTTT
TRBJ1-4 NA few TRBV11-2 CASSPIGGVGEKLFF TGTGCCAGCAGCCCGATAGGAGGGGTTGGGGAAAAACTGTTTTTT
TRBJ2-7 NA few TRBV29-1 CSAAGGDSYEQYF TGCAGCGCCGCCGGGGGTGACTCCTACGAGCAGTACTTC
TRBJ2-7 NA many TRBV6-5 CASSSYDSYEQYF TGTGCCAGCAGTTCTTACGACAGCTACGAGCAGTACTTC
TRBJ1-6 TRBD1 few TRBV6-1 CASSGDSSYNSPLHF TGTGCCAGCAGCGGGGACAGCTCCTATAATTCACCCCTCCACTTT
TRBJ2-7 TRBD1 NA TRBV6-5 CASSYSGVGTGSEQYF TGTGCCAGCAGTTACTCTGGTGTCGGGACAGGGTCCGAGCAGTACTTC
TRBJ2-6 NA few TRBV7-9 CASRHGDVNVLTF TGTGCCAGCAGGCACGGGGATGTCAACGTCCTGACTTTC
TRBJ1-1 NA NA TRBV20-1 CSARGDLNTEAFF TGCAGTGCTCGAGGGGACTTGAACACTGAAGCTTTCTTT
TRBJ1-6 NA few TRBV20-1 CSAATGNLSPLHF TGCAGTGCCGCAACAGGGAATCTTTCACCCCTCCACTTT
TRBJ2-7 NA NA TRBV2 CASALQAVATQKQYF TGTGCCAGCGCCCTCCAGGCTGTAGCTACCCAAAAGCAGTACTTC
TRBJ2-1 NA many TRBV29-1 CSVHRDRVQGEQFF TGCAGCGTCCACCGGGACCGGGTACAAGGTGAGCAGTTCTTC
TRBJ2-7 NA few TRBV4-3 CASSQDGASSYEQYF TGCGCCAGCAGCCAAGACGGGGCAAGCTCCTACGAGCAGTACTTC
TRBJ1-2 NA few TRBV10-3 CAISDRAANYGYTF TGTGCCATCAGTGACAGGGCGGCTAACTATGGCTACACCTTC
TRBJ1-3 NA NA TRBV7-6 CASSLVSGIRGNTIYF TGTGCCAGCAGCTTAGTCTCTGGGATTCGTGGAAACACCATATATTTT
TRBJ2-1 TRBD2 medium-sized TRBV7-7 CASSIIAGGPNEQFF TGTGCCAGCAGCATAATAGCGGGGGGGCCAAATGAGCAGTTCTTC
TRBJ1-1 NA few TRBV20-1 CSATSTEAFF TGCAGTGCTACCTCGACTGAAGCTTTCTTT
TRBJ1-6 NA NA TRBV2 CASSVSFPLHF TGTGCCAGCAGTGTGTCTTTCCCCCTCCACTTT
TRBJ1-4 NA NA TRBV3-1 CASSPTATNEKLFF TGTGCCAGCAGCCCGACAGCAACTAATGAAAAACTGTTTTTT
TRBJ2-1 TRBD1 NA TRBV6-5 CASSSYRGNEQFF TGTGCCAGCAGTTCGTACAGGGGTAATGAGCAGTTCTTC
TRBJ2-5 NA many TRBV20-1 CSARDVGGLKETQYF TGCAGTGCTAGAGATGTGGGGGGCCTCAAAGAGACCCAGTACTTC
TRBJ1-4 NA NA TRBV19 CASSINRGRTNEKLFF TGTGCCAGTAGTATTAACCGGGGACGGACGAATGAAAAACTGTTTTTT
TRBJ2-5 NA medium-sized TRBV11-3 CASSFGASETQYF TGTGCCAGCAGTTTCGGGGCCTCGGAGACCCAGTACTTC
TRBJ1-1 TRBD1 many TRBV4-2 CASSRDRGNTEAFF TGTGCCAGCAGCCGAGACAGGGGGAACACTGAAGCTTTCTTT
TRBJ2-1 TRBD2 few TRBV7-8 CASSPGLADRSSYNEQFF TGTGCCAGCAGCCCGGGACTAGCGGACCGTAGCTCCTACAATGAGCAGTTCTTC
TRBJ1-6 NA many TRBV5-1 CASSGPNSPLHF TGCGCCAGCAGCGGACCCAATTCACCCCTCCACTTT
TRBJ2-7 TRBD1 many TRBV6-2/TRBV6-3 CASSYPGQGQYEQYF TGTGCCAGCAGTTACCCGGGACAGGGTCAGTACGAGCAGTACTTC
TRBJ1-5 NA few TRBV6-4 CASIIPEHGQPQHF TGTGCCAGCATTATACCGGAGCACGGTCAGCCCCAGCATTTT
TRBJ1-2 NA NA TRBV25-1 CASSETGYGYTF TGTGCCAGCAGCGAGACCGGCTATGGCTACACCTTC
TRBJ2-3 TRBD2 many TRBV5-1 CASSFDSGGITDTQYF TGCGCCAGCAGCTTCGATAGCGGGGGGATCACAGATACGCAGTATTTT
TRBJ1-2 NA few TRBV29-1 CSVEASYGYTF TGCAGCGTTGAGGCAAGCTATGGCTACACCTTC
TRBJ2-7 TRBD2 NA TRBV3-1 CASSQALAGAYEQYF TGTGCCAGCAGCCAAGCGCTAGCGGGGGCCTACGAGCAGTACTTC
TRBJ1-1 NA many TRBV7-9 CASSGVTSMNTEAFF TGTGCCAGCAGCGGGGTGACATCTATGAACACTGAAGCTTTCTTT
TRBJ2-5 NA NA TRBV7-2 CASSLAGGPTQYF TGTGCCAGCAGCCTCGCCGGGGGTCCGACCCAGTACTTC
TRBJ2-3 NA NA TRBV9 CASSPTPGGTDTQYF TGTGCCAGCAGCCCGACACCGGGGGGCACAGATACGCAGTATTTT
TRBJ2-4 TRBD2 few TRBV4-1 CASSQAPSTSGGALGKNIQYF TGCGCCAGCAGCCAAGCCCCCTCAACTAGCGGGGGGGCCCTCGGCAAAAACATTCAGTACTTC